Presented here are 4 T cell receptor beta chains from one specimen sequenced in a study of T cell responses to AZD1222 COVID-19 vaccine (dated by TCRdb to the early 2020s). What the time point label conveys for this sample: baseline before first vaccination. The library was generated by the immunoSEQ multiplex PCR assay. Not all clones reach the TCRdb copy of this immuneACCESS table, which keeps in-frame sequences only. Checked studies attribute under half of the gap to unresolved V genes and leave the rest unexplained. For this sample there are around 99,000 clones; roughly 87% appear just once. Approximately 5.2% of the sample is held by the ten biggest clonotypes. The source was peripheral blood, collected on day 0 of AZD1222 vaccination. The source of these receptors is an adult in good health.

The rearrangement joins TRBV6-1 to TRBJ2-3; D is ambiguous. V lost 1 base and J lost 5, with 7 bases in between. The CDR3 covers 13 residues. The V gene's germline CDR1 is MNHNS and CDR2 SASEGT. CDR3 nucleotides: TGTGCCAGCAGTGAAGAATTGCTAGATACGCAGTATTTT. Protein: CASSEELLDTQYF.

This chain joins TRBV28 and TRBJ1-5; tentatively, D is TRBD1 (5 bases). There are 15 residues in the CDR3. CDR1 MDHEN and CDR2 SYDVKM come from the germline V gene. V was trimmed by 1 base and J by 4 bases, leaving 11 bases between them. The CDR3 sequence: CASSLLFGGNQPQHF. In DNA form, the CDR3 reads TGTGCCAGCAGTTTATTGTTCGGGGGAAATCAGCCCCAGCATTTT.

The chain couples TRBV11-3 to TRBJ2-1; D ambiguous. Germline V gene sequence: CDR1 SGHNT, CDR2 YENEEA. V was clipped by 3 bases and J by 11 bases, with 11 bases between them. CDR3 length: 12 residues. DNA for the CDR3: TGTGCCAGCAGCTTGGTCAGTGGGAAGCAGTTCTTC. Protein: CASSLVSGKQFF.

This chain links TRBV28 with TRBJ1-2; D ambiguous. Per the germline V gene, CDR1 is MDHEN and CDR2 is SYDVKM. Trimming stripped 6 bases from V and 7 bases from J, with 12 bases between. This CDR3 contains 12 residues. The CDR3 sequence is CASREKSGGYTF. CDR3 bases: TGTGCCAGCAGAGAAAAAAGTGGTGGCTACACCTTC.